A single sample is the source of the 27 T cell receptor beta chains below, sequenced in a study of CD8+ T cells in alopecia areata. Stated treatment: oral pan-JAK inhibitor, 5-10 mg twice daily. Extracted RNA was reverse transcribed into cDNA, the sequencing template. Sequencing was performed with immunoSEQ multiplex PCR; in TCRdb, only in-frame clones are kept and a portion is missing. Of roughly 150,000 clones in the sample, about 51% are singletons; the top ten hold less than 20%. Sample: CD8+ T cells sorted from blood, taken at week 4, from a patient treated with tofacitinib. These receptors all stem from a human donor with alopecia areata.

The chain employs TRBV12-5 and TRBJ1-2; D is undetermined. Trimming removed 4 bases at V and 8 bases at J, with 14 bases between. The CDR3 totals 13 residues. Germline V lookup: CDR1 LGHNT, CDR2 FRNRAP. The CDR3 sequence: CASGWAPGGGYTF. DNA of the CDR3: TGTGCTAGTGGTTGGGCTCCAGGAGGAGGCTACACCTTC.

CDR3 amino acids: CASSPYSKAQETQYF. The CDR3 coding sequence is TGTGCCAGCAGCCCCTACAGTAAGGCCCAAGAGACCCAGTACTTC. The V and J genes are TRBV14 and TRBJ2-5; D is unclear. The CDR3 length is 15 residues. V was pared by 4 bases and J by 1 base, with 13 bases between. The V gene's germline CDR1 is SGHDN and CDR2 FVKESK.

This clone was counted a few times. The chain joins TRBV11-2 to TRBJ2-2; the D is unclear. Per germline, CDR1 SGHAT and CDR2 FQNNGV. Deletions cut 1 base from V and 4 bases from J, with 1 base between. CDR3 length: 12 amino acids. CDR3: CASSLVTGELFF. CDR3 nucleotide sequence: TGTGCCAGCAGCTTAGTCACCGGGGAGCTGTTTTTT.

This rearrangement joins TRBV25-1 to TRBJ1-2, with D hard to call. Germline lookup yields CDR1 MGHDK and CDR2 SYGVNS. Trimming took 3 bases from V and 4 from J, leaving 9 bases between them. The CDR3 contains 13 residues. The CDR3 loop is CASSDSAFYGYTF. The CDR3 DNA sequence: TGTGCCAGCAGTGATTCGGCATTCTATGGCTACACCTTC.

The V call is TRBV7-8, the J call TRBJ1-5; possible D gene TRBD1, 5 bases. V gave up 4 bases and J gave up 0 bases, with 13 bases separating them. Germline V CDR1 and CDR2: SGHVS, FQNEAQ. CDR3 length: 16 amino acids. As DNA, the CDR3 is TGTGCCAGCAGCTCCCGCAGGGATTTTAGCAATCAGCCCCAGCATTTT. It is translated as CASSSRRDFSNQPQHF.

J is TRBJ2-3 and V is TRBV4-1; D ambiguous. Germline assignment: CDR1 MGHRA and CDR2 YSYEKL. This CDR3 spans 18 amino acids. The V end lost 4 bases, the J end lost 2 bases, and 22 bases lay between the germline ends. The CDR3 reads CASSPYANIQIYTDTQYF. The CDR3 DNA sequence: TGCGCCAGCAGCCCGTACGCCAACATCCAGATTTACACAGATACGCAGTATTTT.

J is TRBJ1-1 and V is TRBV6-5, with D possibly being TRBD1 (5 bases). The CDR3 has 14 residues. Trimming took 7 bases from V and 0 from J, leaving 12 bases between them. CDR1 and CDR2 from the germline V gene are MNHEY and SVGAGI. In DNA, the CDR3 is TGTGCCAGCACACCCGACAGATTGAACACTGAAGCTTTCTTT. As protein: CASTPDRLNTEAFF.

The rearrangement uses TRBV27 and TRBJ2-2; D gene unclear. The CDR3 is made up of 14 amino acids. Germline CDR1 MNHEY, CDR2 SMNVEV (reference sequence). Trimming removed 5 bases from V and 8 bases from J, with 15 bases in between. CDR3 sequence (DNA): TGTGCCAGCAGTCAGGACCCGAGCCCGGGGGAGCTGTTTTTT. Protein: CASSQDPSPGELFF.

The rearrangement uses TRBV6-5 and TRBJ1-1; 8 bases are a match to TRBD1. After removal of 7 bases from V and 4 bases from J, the junction contained 8 bases not matched to a gene. The germline V gene encodes CDR1 MNHEY and CDR2 SVGAGI. The CDR3 spans 14 residues. CDR3 sequence: CASNPTGVLTEAFF. The CDR3 DNA follows: TGTGCCAGCAACCCGACAGGGGTGCTCACTGAAGCTTTCTTT.

J is TRBJ2-5 and V is TRBV6-5; a weak D match, TRBD1 (5 bases). The CDR3 runs to 14 residues. The V gene's germline CDR1 is MNHEY and CDR2 SVGAGI. The V end lost 6 bases, the J end lost 5 bases, and 16 bases lay between the germline ends. The CDR3 DNA is TGTGCCAGCAGCCTCCCCGGCTCAGGGGAGACCCAGTACTTC. This translates into CASSLPGSGETQYF.

Of note for this clone: Other DNA sequences in this specimen translate into the identical CDR3. J is TRBJ1-6 and V is TRBV4-1; D is ambiguous. Germline V lookup: CDR1 MGHRA, CDR2 YSYEKL. The CDR3 runs 13 residues. Trimming took off 1 base at V and 10 bases at J, with 8 bases between the two ends. CDR3 sequence (DNA): TGCGCCAGCAGCCAAGTCGGTGGCTCACCCCTCCACTTT. Protein sequence: CASSQVGGSPLHF.

This clone turned up a few times. The J gene is TRBJ1-5, the V gene TRBV9; tentatively, D is TRBD1 (5 bases). Trimming pared 5 bases from V and 6 bases from J, leaving 24 bases between. The CDR3 is 17 residues long. Germline-derived CDR1 and CDR2 are SGDLS and YYNGEE. The CDR3 sequence is CASSPKVLGRVAQPQHF. The CDR3, as DNA: TGTGCCAGCAGTCCCAAGGTCCTAGGCAGGGTGGCTCAGCCCCAGCATTTT.

This chain joins TRBV29-1 and TRBJ1-5, with 9 bases identical to TRBD1. Trimming removed 6 bases from V and 3 bases from J; junction bases left unmatched: 3. CDR1 is SQVTM, CDR2 ANQGSEA, per germline. This CDR3 region has 13 residues. The CDR3 nucleotides read TGCAGCGTGGGACAGGGTATCAATCAGCCCCAGCATTTT. It codes for CSVGQGINQPQHF.

The chain links TRBV7-3 to TRBJ2-2, with D hard to call. Per the germline V gene, CDR1 is SGHTA and CDR2 is FQGTGA. The CDR3 is 14 residues long. V lost 2 bases, J lost 2 bases, and 6 bases lay in between. The DNA for the CDR3 is TGTGCCAGCAGCTTAGGGATTAACACCGGGGAGCTGTTTTTT. Translation: CASSLGINTGELFF.

The gene calls are TRBV9 and TRBJ1-6, with TRBD1 as a possible D gene (6 bases). There are 14 residues in the CDR3. Germline V gene lookup returns CDR1 SGDLS and CDR2 YYNGEE. V was shortened by 4 bases and J by 6 bases, with 11 bases between the two germline ends. Here the CDR3 DNA reads TGTGCCAGCAGCAACCGGGACATTAATTCACCCCTCCACTTT. This codes for CASSNRDINSPLHF.

The V gene is TRBV2, the J gene TRBJ2-2; 12 bases agree with TRBD2. The CDR3 extends over 14 amino acids. The germline V gene encodes CDR1 SNHLY and CDR2 FYNNEI. Germline trimming cut 10 bases from V and 1 base from J; bases unmatched to any gene: 1. The DNA of the CDR3 is TGTGCCATGACTAGCGGGGGGAACACCGGGGAGCTGTTTTTT. Its translation is CAMTSGGNTGELFF.

This clone was detected only once. The chain employs TRBV27 and TRBJ2-5; TRBD2 aligns across 9 bases. The CDR3 covers 16 residues. Germline-derived CDR1 and CDR2 are MNHEY and SMNVEV (reference sequence). V shed 3 bases, J shed 1 base, and the junction held 6 bases outside the gene matches. The DNA for the CDR3 is TGTGCCAGCAGTTTGGCTAGCGGGGATTTCCAAGAGACCCAGTACTTC. It specifies CASSLASGDFQETQYF.

This clone was seen a handful of times. The gene calls are TRBV5-4 and TRBJ2-5, with D tentatively TRBD1 (6 bases). CDR1 and CDR2 (germline): SGHNT, YYREEE (reference sequence). The CDR3 totals 16 residues. V was pared by 0 bases and J by 0 bases, with 12 bases between. The CDR3 DNA sequence: TGTGCCAGCAGCTTGGCCGCAGGGGAGTACCAAGAGACCCAGTACTTC. Its protein is CASSLAAGEYQETQYF.

There are a few counts of this clone. The J gene is TRBJ2-7, the V gene TRBV30, with D maybe TRBD2 (7 bases). CDR3 length equals 16 residues. CDR1 and CDR2 from the germline V gene are GTSNPN and SVGIG (reference sequence). Trimming left V 0 bases short and J 4 bases short, with 19 bases between. The DNA of the CDR3 is TGTGCCTGGAGTGTACAATTTCCAGGGGAGGGTTACGAGCAGTACTTC. Its protein product is CAWSVQFPGEGYEQYF. The variable domain in full, with the rest retrieved from reference TRBV30 and TRBJ2-7, is SQTIHQWPATLVQPVGSPLSLECTVEGTSNPNLYWYRQAAGRGLQLLFYSVGIGQISSEVPQNLSASRPQDRQFILSSKKLLLSDSGFYLCAWSVQFPGEGYEQYFGPGTRLTVT.

The gene calls are TRBV27 and TRBJ2-5; D remains unclear. V was trimmed by 8 bases and J by 5 bases, leaving 9 bases between them. Germline-derived CDR1 and CDR2 are MNHEY and SMNVEV (reference sequence). The CDR3 contains 11 residues. The CDR3 nucleotides are TGTGCCAGCGTTCTCGGGGAGACCCAGTACTTC. It translates to CASVLGETQYF.

Concerning this clone itself: This sample also contains other DNA sequences that code for the same CDR3. The chain employs TRBV29-1 and TRBJ2-2; D remains ambiguous. Germline V gene sequence: CDR1 SQVTM, CDR2 ANQGSEA. V was clipped by 6 bases and J by 4 bases, with 9 bases between them. The CDR3 has 12 amino acids. In DNA form, the CDR3 reads TGCAGCGTCTTAGGCCCCACCGGGGAGCTGTTTTTT. The encoded protein is CSVLGPTGELFF.

The genes are TRBV7-3 and TRBJ2-7, with 11 bases aligning to TRBD1. The V gene's germline CDR1 is SGHTA and CDR2 FQGTGA. With 2 bases clipped from V and 3 bases from J, the junction kept 9 bases outside the gene matches. CDR3 length equals 17 residues. This CDR3 is CASSLQNSGQGDYEQYF. The CDR3 coding sequence is TGTGCCAGCAGCTTACAAAATTCGGGACAGGGGGACTACGAGCAGTACTTC.

The chain has TRBV2 and TRBJ2-5; TRBD2 might be the D (6 bases). This CDR3 contains 14 residues. V gave up 3 bases and J gave up 1 base, with 9 bases separating them. CDR1 is SNHLY, CDR2 FYNNEI, per germline. The DNA for the CDR3 is TGTGCCAGCAGTGAGGCGGGGAGCCAAGAGACCCAGTACTTC. Its translation: CASSEAGSQETQYF.

A few counts support this clone. V usage is TRBV14 and J usage is TRBJ2-1; possibly TRBD2 for D (7 bases). The V gene's germline CDR1 is SGHDN and CDR2 FVKESK. The CDR3 has 20 residues. V was clipped by 3 bases and J by 0 bases, with 24 bases between them. The CDR3 is CASSQLSWGAGTHSYNEQFF. CDR3 coding DNA: TGTGCCAGCAGCCAGCTCTCCTGGGGAGCGGGGACACACTCCTACAATGAGCAGTTCTTC.

The chain links TRBV19 to TRBJ2-2; tentative D call: TRBD2 (5 bases). The CDR3 is made up of 12 amino acids. Per germline, CDR1 LNHDA and CDR2 SQIVND (reference sequence). V lost 7 bases, J lost 3 bases, and 6 bases lay in between. CDR3 amino acids: CASTGDTGELFF. The CDR3 region has the DNA TGTGCCAGTACCGGGGACACCGGGGAGCTGTTTTTT.

This clone was counted only a few times. V usage is TRBV10-3 and J usage is TRBJ1-1, with 9 bases lining up with TRBD1. This CDR3 is built from 15 residues. The germline gives CDR1 ENHRY, CDR2 SYGVKD. Trimming cost V 2 bases and J 5 bases; bases outside gene matches: 6. The CDR3 nucleotides are TGTGCCATCAGTGAGGGACAGGGGACGGAAACTGAAGCTTTCTTT. It specifies CAISEGQGTETEAFF.

This clone was counted only a few times. This chain uses TRBV7-9 with TRBJ2-5; unclear D gene. Trimming took 1 base from V and 2 from J, leaving 8 bases between them. Germline CDR1 and CDR2: SEHNR and FQNEAQ (reference sequence). This CDR3 comprises 14 residues. The CDR3 region is CASSLVPEQETQYF. For the CDR3, the DNA is TGTGCCAGCAGCTTAGTCCCAGAACAAGAGACCCAGTACTTC.